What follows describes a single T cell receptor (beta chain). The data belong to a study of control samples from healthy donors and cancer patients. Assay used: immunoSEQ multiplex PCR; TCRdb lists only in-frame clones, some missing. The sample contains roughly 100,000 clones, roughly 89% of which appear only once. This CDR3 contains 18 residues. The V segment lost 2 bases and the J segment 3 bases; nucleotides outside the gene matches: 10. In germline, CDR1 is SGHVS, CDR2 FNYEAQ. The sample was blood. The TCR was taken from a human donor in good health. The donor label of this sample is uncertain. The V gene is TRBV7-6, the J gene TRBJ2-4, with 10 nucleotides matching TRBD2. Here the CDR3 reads CASSLTPSGGLDKNIQYF. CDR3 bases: TGTGCCAGCAGCTTAACTCCTAGCGGGGGATTGGACAAAAACATTCAGTACTTC. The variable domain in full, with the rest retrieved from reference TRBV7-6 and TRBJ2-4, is GAGVSQSPRYKVTKRGQDVALRCDPISGHVSLYWYRQALGQGPEFLTYFNYEAQQDKSGLPNDRFSAERPEGSISTLTIQRTEQRDSAMYRCASSLTPSGGLDKNIQYFGAGTRLSVL.